The clone carrying this T cell receptor beta chain was observed a handful of times. Its antigen is unknown. This sample was included in a study of high-grade serous ovarian cancer treatment subgroups. Study information: Each sample yielded on average around 7,300 unique TCR beta rearrangements from 13,000 or so reads.

Sequenced by immunoSEQ multiplex PCR; TCRdb stores in-frame clones only, minus some. The data show some 7,000 clones, with almost 80% seen just once and 4.8% held by the top ten. Study conclusions and caveats: CDR1 and CDR2 were left unanalyzed; analyses focused on CDR3. TCR clonal relatedness correlated positively with neoantigen level. These tumor repertoires lack spatial information from bulk sequencing.

Tumor tissue was taken before any definitive surgery or chemotherapy was given. The CDR3 has 14 residues. V was clipped by 6 bases and J by 2 bases, with 10 bases between them. Per the germline V gene, CDR1 is MNHEY and CDR2 is SVGAGI. The TCR comes from a human donor with high-grade serous ovarian cancer. The source material was tumor tissue. The chain has TRBV6-5 and TRBJ1-4, with D possibly TRBD1 on 6 matching bases. In DNA, the CDR3 is TGTGCCAGCAGCCCCGGACAGACTAATGAAAAACTGTTTTTT. Translating gives CASSPGQTNEKLFF.